This T cell receptor beta chain was profiled in a study of T cell clonotyping in hematopoietic cell transplantation. Study as a whole: Cytoreduction preceded collection of pretransplant recipient samples. General study results and limits: Pathologically expanded recipient clonotypes increased progressively from day 30 to day 180 as diversity fell.

TCRdb's table, derived via immunoSEQ multiplex PCR, lists solely in-frame clones and lacks some. This sample has about 76,000 clones, with almost 97% found just once. Germline lookup yields CDR1 MNHEY and CDR2 SVGAGI. The CDR3 totals 14 residues. Trimming took 2 bases from V and 6 from J, leaving 13 bases between them. Time point here: recipient sample about 28 days before transplant, after cytoreduction. On this clone itself: Its specificity is not known.

The chain joins TRBV6-5 to TRBJ1-1, with D perhaps matching TRBD1 (6 bases). This TCR came from a woman in her forties or fifties with acute myeloid leukemia. Some clones in this sample may be carry-over from other donors' samples. The sample consisted of peripheral blood mononuclear cells, taken before stem cell transplant. The DNA of the CDR3 is TGTGCCAGCAGTTACAGCAGGGGAGTAGCTGAAGCTTTCTTT. As protein: CASSYSRGVAEAFF.